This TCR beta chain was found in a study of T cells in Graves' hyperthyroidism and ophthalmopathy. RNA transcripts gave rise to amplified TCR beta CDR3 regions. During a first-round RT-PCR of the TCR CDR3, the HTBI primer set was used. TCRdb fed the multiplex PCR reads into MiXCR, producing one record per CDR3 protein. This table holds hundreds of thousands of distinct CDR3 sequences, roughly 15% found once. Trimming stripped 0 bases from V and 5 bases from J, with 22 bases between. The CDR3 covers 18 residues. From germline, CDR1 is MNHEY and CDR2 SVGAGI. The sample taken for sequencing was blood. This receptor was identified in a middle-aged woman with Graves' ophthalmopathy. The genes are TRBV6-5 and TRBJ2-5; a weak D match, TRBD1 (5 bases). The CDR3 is CASSYSTLPRQGSETQYF. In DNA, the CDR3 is TGTGCCAGCAGTTACTCGACTCTACCGAGGCAGGGTAGCGAGACCCAGTACTTC.